This T cell receptor (beta chain) was sequenced in a study of beta chain features in type 1 diabetes. Expressed TCRB transcripts were sequenced because the entire RNA isolate underwent reverse transcription. Libraries were prepared by immunoSEQ multiplex PCR; TCRdb keeps only in-frame clonotypes and omits some of them. The repertoire has 130,000 to 150,000 clones, around 8.7% of them found once; the top ten carry roughly 0.7%. Trimming removed 6 bases from V and 0 bases from J; junction bases left unmatched: 10. Germline V lookup: CDR1 SNHLY, CDR2 FYNNEI. This CDR3 comprises 17 residues. This TCR derives from a man aged 18 to 30 in good health. The gene calls are TRBV2 and TRBJ2-2; 7 bases are a match to TRBD2. The sample comprised central memory CD4+ T cells from blood. CDR3: CASSDRGGGANTGELFF. The CDR3 coding sequence is TGTGCCAGCAGCGATCGGGGCGGGGGAGCGAACACCGGGGAGCTGTTTTTT.